This section outlines one T cell receptor beta chain sequence together with its context. This CDR3 spans 14 amino acids. The germline gives CDR1 SEHNR, CDR2 FQNEAQ (reference sequence). Trimming took 11 bases from V and 2 from J; bases not matched to a gene: 11. Seattle's enrolled individuals joined amid active infection and were then monitored longitudinally. These data come from a study of blood T cell repertoires in COVID-19. As for the study in general: In each case, the material was cDNA or gDNA derived from T cells, B-cell-depleted T cells, or PBMCs.

Original handling: Amplifying reference gene primers gave estimates of nucleated cell counts. Assay: immunoSEQ multiplex PCR; the TCRdb copy retains only in-frame clones and omits some. V, J and clone size reflect that table, while D and trimming were determined from the DNA. The repertoire includes about 300,000 clones, 70% to 90% of them detected once, and approximately 1.6% sits in the top ten. This receptor was obtained from a woman in her twenties or thirties with COVID-19, enrolled during active disease. Sequencing used peripheral blood. The gene calls are TRBV7-9 and TRBJ2-7, with 8 positions matching TRBD1. CDR3 nucleotides: TGTGCCGGATCCCCGGGACAGGCGCCCTACGAGCAGTACTTC. Its protein product is CAGSPGQAPYEQYF.